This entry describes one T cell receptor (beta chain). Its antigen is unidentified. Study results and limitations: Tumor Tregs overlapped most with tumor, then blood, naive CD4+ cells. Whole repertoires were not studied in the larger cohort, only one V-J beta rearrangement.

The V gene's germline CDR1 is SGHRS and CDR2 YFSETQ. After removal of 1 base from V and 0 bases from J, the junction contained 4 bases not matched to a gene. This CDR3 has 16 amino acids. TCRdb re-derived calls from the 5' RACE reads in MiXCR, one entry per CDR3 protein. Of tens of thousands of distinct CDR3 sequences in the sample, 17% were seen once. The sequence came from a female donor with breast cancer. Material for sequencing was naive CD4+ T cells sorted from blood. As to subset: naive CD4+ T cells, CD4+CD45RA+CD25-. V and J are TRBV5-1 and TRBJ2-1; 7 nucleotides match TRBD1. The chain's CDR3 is CASSLRWDSSYNEQFF. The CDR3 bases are TGCGCCAGCAGCTTGAGATGGGACAGCTCCTACAATGAGCAGTTCTTC.